These 21 T cell receptor beta chains were sequenced from one sample in a study of blood T cells in healthy people across ages. The authors ran a second PCR of about 6 to 11 cycles using a sample-barcoded 5' primer and a J-beta primer mix. TCRdb ran MiXCR on the 5' RACE reads and lists one entry per CDR3 protein. Of over 500,000 distinct CDR3 sequences listed, about 27% are singletons. This same sample was also part of a study on T cells of mothers and their children.

Sequenced sample: blood. The receptors here all came from a boy aged 2 to 10 in good health.

The chain joins TRBV9 to TRBJ2-2; perhaps TRBD2 as D (6 bases). The CDR3 is made up of 15 amino acids. In germline, CDR1 is SGDLS, CDR2 YYNGEE. V dropped 4 bases and J dropped 6 bases, with 16 bases sitting between them. CDR3 in amino acids: CASSSGTRESGELFF. The CDR3 DNA reads as TGTGCCAGCAGCTCGGGGACCCGGGAGTCCGGGGAGCTGTTTTTT.

In its sample, this clonotype was seen a few times. The chain employs TRBV2 and TRBJ2-7; a possible D gene is TRBD2 (5 bases). Trimming removed 3 bases from V and 7 bases from J, with 10 bases in between. This CDR3 has 12 residues. Germline CDR1 and CDR2: SNHLY and FYNNEI. CDR3 sequence reads: CASSDLAYEQYF. As DNA, the CDR3 is TGTGCCAGCAGTGACCTAGCTTATGAGCAGTACTTC.

This clonotype was observed a few times. This chain links TRBV20-1 with TRBJ1-5; 8 bases are a match to TRBD1. The CDR3 is 13 residues long. Germline V lookup: CDR1 DFQATT, CDR2 SNEGSKA (reference sequence). The ends lost 6 bases at V and 9 bases at J; junction bases unmatched: 10. The CDR3 DNA is TGCAGTGCGATACAGGGGGTCTTGGGGCCCCAGCATTTT. Residues: CSAIQGVLGPQHF.

V and J are TRBV4-2 and TRBJ2-3; TRBD1 matches at 11 bases. CDR1 and CDR2 (germline): LGHNA, YNFKEQ. J was trimmed by 1 base and V by 2 bases; bases with no gene match: 2. The CDR3 length is 16 residues. CDR3 residues: CASSQLGQGGTDTQYF. DNA for the CDR3: TGTGCCAGCAGCCAACTGGGACAGGGGGGCACAGATACGCAGTATTTT.

The chain combines TRBV4-2 with TRBJ2-3; 9 bases agree with TRBD2. The germline V gene has CDR1 LGHNA and CDR2 YNFKEQ. This CDR3 has 16 amino acids. Losses at the gene ends were 2 bases for V and 5 bases for J; bases not matched to a gene: 8. The CDR3 is CASSQLGGRVVDTQYF. CDR3 in DNA: TGTGCCAGCAGCCAACTCGGCGGGAGGGTAGTAGATACGCAGTATTTT.

The sample holds many counts of this clonotype. The chain has TRBV3-1 and TRBJ2-5, with 7 bases aligning to TRBD2. This CDR3 is 18 amino acids long. The germline V gene has CDR1 LGHDT and CDR2 YNNKEL (reference sequence). The trim removed 2 bases at V and 3 bases at J, leaving 15 bases unmatched. CDR3 DNA: TGTGCCAGCAGCCAACCCCTTGGGTTGGCTAGCGGTGAAGAGACCCAGTACTTC. This sequence encodes CASSQPLGLASGEETQYF.

This chain links TRBV7-9 with TRBJ1-4; D not resolved. This CDR3 comprises 15 residues. V was pared by 1 base and J by 4 bases, with 10 bases between. Germline V lookup: CDR1 SEHNR, CDR2 FQNEAQ (reference sequence). The chain's CDR3 is CASSLGSQNNEKLFF. The CDR3 coding sequence is TGTGCCAGCAGCTTAGGGTCCCAGAATAATGAAAAACTGTTTTTT.

The chain employs TRBV9 and TRBJ2-3; 12 bases are a match to TRBD2. Germline assignment: CDR1 SGDLS and CDR2 YYNGEE. The J segment lost 7 bases and the V segment lost 4 bases, leaving 7 bases of the junction unmatched. This CDR3 contains 15 residues. The CDR3 reads CASSQLAGGSHTQYF. The CDR3 nucleotides are TGTGCCAGCAGCCAACTAGCGGGAGGTTCACATACGCAGTATTTT.

This sequence joins TRBV5-1 and TRBJ1-1; weak D call: TRBD1 (5 bases). Germline V lookup: CDR1 SGHRS, CDR2 YFSETQ. CDR3 length: 14 residues. The V gene lost 0 bases and the J gene lost 3 bases, with 9 bases spanning the gap. The CDR3, as DNA: TGCGCCAGCAGCTTGGCGACAGTCCACACTGAAGCTTTCTTT. This encodes CASSLATVHTEAFF.

V gene TRBV7-2 combines with J gene TRBJ1-2; D uncertain. Trimming shortened V by 2 bases and J by 4 bases, and 14 bases separated the two germline ends. Germline loops: CDR1 SGHTA, CDR2 FQGNSA. The CDR3 sequence is 15 residues long. This CDR3 is CASSLRVASTYGYTF. CDR3 DNA: TGTGCCAGCAGCTTAAGGGTAGCCAGCACCTATGGCTACACCTTC.

The chain links TRBV15 to TRBJ2-7, with D tentatively TRBD1 or TRBD2 (5 bases each). Trimming removed 3 bases from V and 1 base from J, with 10 bases in between. The germline V gene encodes CDR1 LNHNV and CDR2 YYDKDF (reference sequence). The CDR3 has 14 residues. The CDR3 sequence is CATSSEGNSYEQYF. In nucleotides, the CDR3 is TGTGCCACCAGCAGTGAGGGGAATTCCTACGAGCAGTACTTC.

This sequence joins TRBV20-1 and TRBJ1-2; D possibly corresponds to TRBD1 (6 bases). V shed 3 bases and J shed 4 bases, with 18 bases lying between them. In germline, CDR1 is DFQATT, CDR2 SNEGSKA (reference sequence). CDR3 length equals 15 residues. The CDR3 bases are TGCAGTGCTAGGGGGGCCCTGATAATGGGCTATGGCTACACCTTC. Residues: CSARGALIMGYGYTF.

The chain is built from TRBV29-1 and TRBJ2-3; 7 bases are shared with TRBD2. Per germline, CDR1 SQVTM and CDR2 ANQGSEA. The J segment lost 0 bases and the V segment lost 3 bases, leaving 6 bases of the junction unmatched. The CDR3 runs to 15 residues. This CDR3 is CSVERASGSTDTQYF. As DNA, the CDR3 is TGCAGCGTTGAGAGGGCTAGCGGAAGCACAGATACGCAGTATTTT.

The V call is TRBV7-9, the J call TRBJ1-6, with 7 bases that match TRBD1. CDR1 and CDR2 (germline): SEHNR, FQNEAQ (reference sequence). Unmatched junction bases numbered 11, after V lost 0 bases and J lost 6 bases. The CDR3 consists of 18 residues. CDR3 nucleotide sequence: TGTGCCAGCAGCTTAGCGCAACCGGGCAGGGGGATTAATTCACCCCTCCACTTT. The encoded protein is CASSLAQPGRGINSPLHF.

The chain joins TRBV7-9 to TRBJ1-2; TRBD1 matches 7 bases. The J segment lost 7 bases and the V segment lost 3 bases, leaving 5 bases of the junction unmatched. Germline V gene lookup returns CDR1 SEHNR and CDR2 FQNEAQ (reference sequence). There are 13 residues in the CDR3. This CDR3 is CASSFHQGVGYTF. The CDR3 DNA reads as TGTGCCAGCAGCTTCCATCAGGGGGTTGGCTACACCTTC.

This clonotype was seen once. CDR3 sequence (DNA): TGTGCCAGCAGCTTAGGGCAGGCCCGCCAAGAGACCCAGTACTTC. Its protein is CASSLGQARQETQYF. The genes are TRBV11-2 and TRBJ2-5, with D unclear. Germline values: CDR1 SGHAT, CDR2 FQNNGV. The CDR3 is made up of 15 amino acids. The ends were cut back, 1 base at V and 1 base at J, with 10 bases in the middle. The full variable domain, its missing parts supplied by reference TRBV11-2 and TRBJ2-5, is EAGVAQSPRYKIIEKRQSVAFWCNPISGHATLYWYQQILGQGPKLLIQFQNNGVVDDSQLPKDRFSAERLKGVDSTLKIQPAKLEDSAVYLCASSLGQARQETQYFGPGTRLLVL.

The chain couples TRBV7-2 to TRBJ2-5; 8 positions match TRBD1. The J call could be wrong; TRBJ2-1 is a better fit for the DNA end. Germline values: CDR1 SGHTA, CDR2 FQGNSA. CDR3 size: 17 residues. The CDR3: CASSSRESRGPLNEQFF. For the CDR3, the DNA is TGTGCCAGCAGCTCCCGAGAGAGCAGGGGGCCCCTCAATGAGCAGTTCTTC.

The chain is built from TRBV7-9 and TRBJ2-3; D is perhaps TRBD2 (6 bases). Trimming took off 2 bases at V and 1 base at J, with 10 bases between the two ends. The CDR3 runs 15 residues. The germline V gene has CDR1 SEHNR and CDR2 FQNEAQ (reference sequence). The DNA of the CDR3 is TGTGCCAGCAGCTTAAGTAGCGGTGGCACAGATACGCAGTATTTT. Translating it yields CASSLSSGGTDTQYF.

In its sample, this clonotype was seen a few times. V usage is TRBV7-9 and J usage is TRBJ2-7; D may be TRBD1 or TRBD2 (5 bases each). The ends were cut back, 6 bases at V and 2 bases at J, with 11 bases in the middle. Looked up from germline, CDR1 is SEHNR and CDR2 is FQNEAQ (reference sequence). This CDR3 is built from 13 residues. The CDR3 here is CASSSPGPYEQYF. The CDR3 DNA reads TGTGCCAGCAGTTCTCCGGGACCCTACGAGCAGTACTTC.

There are a few counts of this clonotype. The gene calls are TRBV3-1 and TRBJ2-6; D call uncertain. V lost 4 bases and J 0 bases, leaving 7 bases between the germline ends. The CDR3 is 15 amino acids. Looked up from germline, CDR1 is LGHDT and CDR2 is YNNKEL (reference sequence). In DNA, the CDR3 is TGTGCCAGCAGCCTAAGGTTCTCTGGGGCCAACGTCCTGACTTTC. Translated: CASSLRFSGANVLTF.

This clonotype was counted between two and nine times. V and J are TRBV21-1 and TRBJ2-4; TRBD2, the table's D call, lacks a check against the DNA. TRBV21-1 is a documented pseudogene. This CDR3 spans 20 amino acids. CDR3: CASSKVSTKIAGDDIGIQYF. DNA of the CDR3: TGTGCCAGCAGCAAAGTCAGCACAAAGATAGCGGGGGACGATATTGGCATTCAGTACTTC.